Below, 14 T cell receptor beta chains from the same sample are listed, as sequenced in a study of T cells after yellow fever vaccination. TCRdb used MiXCR to reprocess the 5' RACE reads, holding one entry per CDR3 protein. This sample carries some 390,000 distinct CDR3 sequences, around 19% of them seen once, and the ten largest clones take 18%. The sequencing used PBMCs, collected before the yellow fever booster vaccination. Receptors were obtained from a man aged 18 to 35 who received the YFV17D yellow fever vaccine.

This clonotype showed up just a few times. This rearrangement joins TRBV5-6 to TRBJ1-3; 7 bases map to TRBD1. There are 16 residues in the CDR3. Unmatched junction bases numbered 7, after V lost 2 bases and J lost 2 bases. From germline, CDR1 is SGHDT and CDR2 YYEEEE. CDR3 in DNA: TGTGCCAGCAGCTTTTTTGACAGGGCTACTGGAAACACCATATATTTT. Encoded protein: CASSFFDRATGNTIYF.

This clonotype was seen at least ten times. The V call is TRBV6-5, the J call TRBJ2-5; no definite D call. Between the trimmed V and J ends, which lost 6 bases and 0 bases, there was a span of 2 bases. Looked up from germline, CDR1 is MNHEY and CDR2 is SVGAGI. This CDR3 is 11 amino acids long. The CDR3, as DNA: TGTGCCAGCAGCTACCAAGAGACCCAGTACTTC. Encoded protein: CASSYQETQYF.

This sequence joins TRBV5-1 and TRBJ1-3; D might be TRBD1 (5 bases). Germline CDR1 SGHRS, CDR2 YFSETQ. This CDR3 has 15 amino acids. V dropped 3 bases and J dropped 0 bases, with 10 bases sitting between them. This CDR3 is CASSWGPSSGNTIYF. In DNA, the CDR3 is TGCGCCAGCAGCTGGGGACCGAGCTCTGGAAACACCATATATTTT.

The table lists this clonotype with a few counts. V is TRBV5-1 and J is TRBJ2-2, with D unresolved. The CDR3 covers 12 residues. Germline loops: CDR1 SGHRS, CDR2 YFSETQ. V lost 1 base, J lost 8 bases, and 6 bases lay in between. CDR3 protein: CASSLNKGELFF. CDR3 DNA sequence: TGCGCCAGCAGCTTGAACAAAGGGGAGCTGTTTTTT.

The chain has TRBV20-1 and TRBJ1-5; the D gene is possibly TRBD1 (6 bases). Germline CDR1 and CDR2: DFQATT and SNEGSKA (reference sequence). Trimming shortened V by 7 bases and J by 5 bases, and 15 bases separated the two germline ends. The CDR3 consists of 13 residues. The CDR3 loop reads CSVRRGGDQPQHF. The DNA of the CDR3 is TGCAGTGTCAGAAGGGGGGGGGATCAGCCCCAGCATTTT.

The chain uses TRBV5-5 and TRBJ1-1; 7 nucleotides match TRBD1. Unmatched junction bases numbered 7, after V lost 4 bases and J lost 1 base. This CDR3 region has 15 residues. Germline assignment: CDR1 SGHKS and CDR2 YYEKEE (reference sequence). The CDR3 DNA sequence: TGTGCCAGCAGCAGGGGACAGATGTGGAACACTGAAGCTTTCTTT. Protein sequence: CASSRGQMWNTEAFF.

The rearrangement joins TRBV20-1 to TRBJ1-1; no definite D call. V was shortened by 0 bases and J by 4 bases, with 9 bases between the two germline ends. Germline V gene lookup returns CDR1 DFQATT and CDR2 SNEGSKA (reference sequence). This CDR3 has 13 residues. CDR3 amino acids: CSARDPGSTEAFF. For the CDR3, the DNA is TGCAGTGCTAGAGATCCGGGGAGCACTGAAGCTTTCTTT.

This clonotype appeared a few times. The chain couples TRBV5-6 to TRBJ2-3, with a possible D match to TRBD1 (6 bases). V was cut by 2 bases and J by 1 base, with 11 bases left in between. CDR3 length equals 15 residues. Germline-derived CDR1 and CDR2 are SGHDT and YYEEEE. CDR3 coding DNA: TGTGCCAGCAGCTTTAGGGCAGGGGGCACAGATACGCAGTATTTT. Its translation: CASSFRAGGTDTQYF.

The chain carries TRBV20-1 and TRBJ2-3; D perhaps matches TRBD2 (6 bases). CDR1 is DFQATT, CDR2 SNEGSKA, per germline (reference sequence). The CDR3 spans 13 residues. Trimming took 6 bases from V and 3 from J, leaving 13 bases between them. CDR3 DNA: TGCAGTGCCAACGGGGACTCGACAGATACGCAGTATTTT. This sequence encodes CSANGDSTDTQYF.

This clonotype turned up a few times. The chain employs TRBV4-2 and TRBJ2-1, with 8 bases identical to TRBD2. Germline CDR1 reads LGHNA; CDR2 reads YNFKEQ. The trim removed 0 bases at V and 8 bases at J, leaving 6 bases unmatched. CDR3 length: 15 residues. The chain's CDR3 is CASSQDGTRGHEQFF. The CDR3 nucleotides read TGTGCCAGCAGCCAAGACGGGACTAGAGGCCATGAGCAGTTCTTC.

A few counts support this clonotype. This rearrangement joins TRBV20-1 to TRBJ2-7, with D possibly matching TRBD1 (5 bases). Trimming stripped 3 bases from V and 3 bases from J, with 12 bases between. The germline V gene has CDR1 DFQATT and CDR2 SNEGSKA (reference sequence). The length of the CDR3 is 13 residues. The CDR3 reads CSASGDSYYEQYF. CDR3 DNA: TGCAGTGCTAGCGGCGACAGTTACTACGAGCAGTACTTC.

This clonotype has more than one count but fewer than ten. The chain employs TRBV10-3 and TRBJ1-4; D gene ambiguous. The CDR3 loop spans 12 amino acids. Trimming cost V 4 bases and J 7 bases, with 7 bases left between them. Per the germline V gene, CDR1 is ENHRY and CDR2 is SYGVKD. The CDR3 sequence is CAISATPEKLFF. As DNA, the CDR3 is TGTGCCATCAGTGCAACGCCTGAAAAACTGTTTTTT.

This clonotype appeared many times. The CDR3 nucleotides read TGTGCCAGCAGTCACCATGCTAGTTCTGACGAGCAGTACGTC. It codes for CASSHHASSDEQYV. The chain recombines TRBV6-2 or TRBV6-3 with TRBJ2-7; D not certain. Trimming pared 5 bases from V and 5 bases from J, leaving 16 bases between. The CDR3 runs 14 residues. Germline V gives CDR1 MNHEY, CDR2 SVGEGT.

The chain couples TRBV20-1 to TRBJ2-5; 9 bases line up with TRBD2. V was pared by 3 bases and J by 4 bases, with 6 bases of the junction left unmatched. Germline values: CDR1 DFQATT, CDR2 SNEGSKA (reference sequence). The CDR3 has 14 amino acids. CDR3 sequence reads: CSARSGGYGETQYF. CDR3 DNA sequence: TGCAGTGCTAGGAGCGGGGGGTACGGAGAGACCCAGTACTTC.